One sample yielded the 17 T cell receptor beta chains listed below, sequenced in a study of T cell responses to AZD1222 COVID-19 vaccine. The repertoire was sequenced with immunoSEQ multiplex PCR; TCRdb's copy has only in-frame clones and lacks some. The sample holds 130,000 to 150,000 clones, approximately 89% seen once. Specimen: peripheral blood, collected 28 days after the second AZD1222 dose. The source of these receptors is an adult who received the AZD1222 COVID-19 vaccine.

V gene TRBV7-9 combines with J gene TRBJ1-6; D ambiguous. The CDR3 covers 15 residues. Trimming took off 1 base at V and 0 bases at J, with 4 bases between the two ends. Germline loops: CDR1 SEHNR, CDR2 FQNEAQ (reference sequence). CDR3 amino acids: CASSLGSSYNSPLHF. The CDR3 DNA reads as TGTGCCAGCAGCTTAGGGAGCTCCTATAATTCACCCCTCCACTTT.

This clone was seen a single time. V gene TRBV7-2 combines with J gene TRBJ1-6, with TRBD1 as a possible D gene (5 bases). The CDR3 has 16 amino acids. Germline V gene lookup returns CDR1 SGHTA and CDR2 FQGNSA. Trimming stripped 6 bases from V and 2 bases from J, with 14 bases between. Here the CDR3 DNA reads TGTGCCAGCAGTGTAGACAGTTCGGCCTATAATTCACCCCTCCACTTT. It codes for CASSVDSSAYNSPLHF.

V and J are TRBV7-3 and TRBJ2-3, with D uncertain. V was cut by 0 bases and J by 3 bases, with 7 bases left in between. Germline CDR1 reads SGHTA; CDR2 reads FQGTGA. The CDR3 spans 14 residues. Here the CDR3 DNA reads TGTGCCAGCAGCTTAACGGCCTATACAGATACGCAGTATTTT. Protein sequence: CASSLTAYTDTQYF.

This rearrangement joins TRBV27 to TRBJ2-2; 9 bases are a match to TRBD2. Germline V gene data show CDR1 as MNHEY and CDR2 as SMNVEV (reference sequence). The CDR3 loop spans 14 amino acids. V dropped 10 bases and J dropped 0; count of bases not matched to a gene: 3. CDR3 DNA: TGTGCCATCGCTAGCGGGGCGAACACCGGGGAGCTGTTTTTT. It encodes CAIASGANTGELFF.

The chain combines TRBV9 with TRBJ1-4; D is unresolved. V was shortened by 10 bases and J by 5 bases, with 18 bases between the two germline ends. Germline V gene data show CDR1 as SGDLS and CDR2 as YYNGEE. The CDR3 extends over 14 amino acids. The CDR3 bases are TGTGCCTCTTCTCGATGGGGAGGAAATGAAAAACTGTTTTTT. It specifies CASSRWGGNEKLFF.

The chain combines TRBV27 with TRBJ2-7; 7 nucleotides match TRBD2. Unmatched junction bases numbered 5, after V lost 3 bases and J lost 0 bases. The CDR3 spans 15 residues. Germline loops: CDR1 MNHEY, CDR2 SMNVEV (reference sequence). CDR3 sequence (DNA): TGTGCCAGCAGTTTTGTAGGCGGGAGCTCCTACGAGCAGTACTTC. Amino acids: CASSFVGGSSYEQYF.

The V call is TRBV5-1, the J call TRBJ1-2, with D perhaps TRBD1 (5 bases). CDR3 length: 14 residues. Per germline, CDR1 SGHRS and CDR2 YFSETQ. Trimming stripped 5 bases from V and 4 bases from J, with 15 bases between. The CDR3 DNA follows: TGCGCCAGCAGACCCCAACCAGGGCCCTATGGCTACACCTTC. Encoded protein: CASRPQPGPYGYTF.

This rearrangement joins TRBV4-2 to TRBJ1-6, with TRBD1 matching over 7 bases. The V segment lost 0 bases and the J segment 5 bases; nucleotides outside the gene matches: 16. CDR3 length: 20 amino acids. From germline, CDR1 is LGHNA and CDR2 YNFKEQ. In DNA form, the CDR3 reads TGTGCCAGCAGCCAAGAGAAATTTCGGGACAGCCAAATCAATAATTCACCCCTCCACTTT. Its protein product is CASSQEKFRDSQINNSPLHF.

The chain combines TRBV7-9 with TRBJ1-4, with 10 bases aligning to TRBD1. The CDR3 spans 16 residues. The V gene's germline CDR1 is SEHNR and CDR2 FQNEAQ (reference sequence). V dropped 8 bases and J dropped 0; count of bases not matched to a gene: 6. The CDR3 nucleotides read TGTGCCAGCGGGAAGACAGGGGGCACAACTAATGAAAAACTGTTTTTT. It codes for CASGKTGGTTNEKLFF.

CDR3 in amino acids: CAIKRGQGNEQFF. The CDR3 DNA reads as TGTGCCATCAAGAGAGGACAGGGGAATGAGCAGTTCTTC. This chain uses TRBV10-3 with TRBJ2-1, with 9 bases identical to TRBD1. CDR3 size: 13 residues. Germline CDR1 and CDR2: ENHRY and SYGVKD. Trimming cost V 7 bases and J 7 bases; bases outside gene matches: 5.

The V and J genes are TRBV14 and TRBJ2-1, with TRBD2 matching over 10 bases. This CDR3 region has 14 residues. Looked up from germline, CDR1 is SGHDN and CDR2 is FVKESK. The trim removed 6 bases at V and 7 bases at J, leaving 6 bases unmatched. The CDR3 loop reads CASSHSGRLNEQFF. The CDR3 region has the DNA TGTGCCAGCAGTCATAGCGGGAGGTTGAATGAGCAGTTCTTC.

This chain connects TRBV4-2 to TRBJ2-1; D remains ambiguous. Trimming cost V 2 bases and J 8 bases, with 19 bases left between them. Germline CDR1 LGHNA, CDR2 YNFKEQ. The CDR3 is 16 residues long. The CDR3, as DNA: TGTGCCAGCAGCCAACTCACTGGCAGGCTTTTCGATGAGCAGTTCTTC. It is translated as CASSQLTGRLFDEQFF.

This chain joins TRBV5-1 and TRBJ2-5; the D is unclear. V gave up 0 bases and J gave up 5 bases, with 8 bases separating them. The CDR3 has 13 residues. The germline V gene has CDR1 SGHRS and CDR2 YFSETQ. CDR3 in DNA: TGCGCCAGCAGCTTGGTGGTATCGGAGACCCAGTACTTC. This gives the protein CASSLVVSETQYF.

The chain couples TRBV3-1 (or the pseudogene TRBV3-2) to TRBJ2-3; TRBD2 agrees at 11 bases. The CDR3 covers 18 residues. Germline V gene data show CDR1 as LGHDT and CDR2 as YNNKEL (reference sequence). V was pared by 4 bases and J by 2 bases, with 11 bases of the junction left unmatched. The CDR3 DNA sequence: TGTGCCAGCAGCCGGCTACTAGCGGGAGAAGGGGACACAGATACGCAGTATTTT. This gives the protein CASSRLLAGEGDTDTQYF.

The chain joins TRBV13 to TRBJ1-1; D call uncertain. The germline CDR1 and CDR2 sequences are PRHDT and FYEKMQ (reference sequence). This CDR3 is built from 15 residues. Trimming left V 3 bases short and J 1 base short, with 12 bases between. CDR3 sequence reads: CASSLWARQNTEAFF. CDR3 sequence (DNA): TGTGCCAGCAGCTTGTGGGCAAGGCAGAACACTGAAGCTTTCTTT.

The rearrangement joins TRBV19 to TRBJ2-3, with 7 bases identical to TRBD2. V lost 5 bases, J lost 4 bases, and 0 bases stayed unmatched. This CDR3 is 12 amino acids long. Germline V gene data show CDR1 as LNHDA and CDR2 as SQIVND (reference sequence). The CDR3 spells CASSGGADTQYF. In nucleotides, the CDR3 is TGTGCCAGTAGTGGGGGGGCAGATACGCAGTATTTT. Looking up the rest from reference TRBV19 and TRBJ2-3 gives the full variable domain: DGGITQSPKYLFRKEGQNVTLSCEQNLNHDAMYWYRQDPGQGLRLIYYSQIVNDFQKGDIAEGYSVSREKKESFPLTVTSAQKNPTAFYLCASSGGADTQYFGPGTRLTVL.

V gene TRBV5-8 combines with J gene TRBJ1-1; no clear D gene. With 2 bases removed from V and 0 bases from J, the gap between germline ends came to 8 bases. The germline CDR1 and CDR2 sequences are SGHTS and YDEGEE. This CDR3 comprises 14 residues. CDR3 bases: TGTGCCAGCAGCTTTGGGCGGTTGAACACTGAAGCTTTCTTT. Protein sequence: CASSFGRLNTEAFF. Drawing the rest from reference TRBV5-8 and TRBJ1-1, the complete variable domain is EAGVTQSPTHLIKTRGQQATLRCSPISGHTSVYWYQQALGLGLQFLLWYDEGEERNRGNFPPRFSGRQFPNYSSELNVNALELEDSALYLCASSFGRLNTEAFFGQGTRLTVV.